Listed below are T cell receptor beta chains from one sample, sequenced in a study of cytomegalovirus exposure and HLA in healthy donors. Data came from immunoSEQ multiplex PCR; TCRdb stores just in-frame clones and leaves some out. The sample yields some 180,000 clones, around 77% seen once. The sequenced material came from PBMCs. These TCRs come from a woman in her twenties or thirties in good health and CMV-seronegative. The CDR3 runs from the conserved cysteine through the conserved F or W. The D gene is left open where the match is weak. Clone sizes are given selectively: once, few, many, or a class where the clone is expanded.

V gene	D gene	J gene	clone size	CDR3 protein	CDR3 DNA
TRBV7-9	-	TRBJ1-5	-	CASSLGQPNQPQHF	TGTGCCAGCAGCTTAGGACAGCCAAATCAGCCCCAGCATTTT
TRBV5-4	-	TRBJ1-5	-	CASSRGGNQPQHF	TGTGCCAGCAGCCGGGGTGGCAATCAGCCCCAGCATTTT
TRBV4-1	-	TRBJ2-7	-	CASSQLPGVDEQYF	TGCGCCAGCAGCCAATTACCCGGGGTCGACGAGCAGTACTTC
TRBV7-7	-	TRBJ2-7	-	CASSPGQGRLSWYEQYF	TGTGCCAGCAGCCCAGGGCAGGGGCGCTTATCGTGGTACGAGCAGTACTTC
TRBV5-1	TRBD1	TRBJ2-5	-	CASSFTGGGETQYF	TGCGCCAGCAGCTTTACAGGGGGCGGGGAGACCCAGTACTTC
TRBV27	-	TRBJ2-7	-	CASSLSRYRASSYEQYF	TGTGCCAGCAGTCTATCCCGTTACAGGGCTAGCTCCTACGAGCAGTACTTC
TRBV5-1	TRBD1	TRBJ2-7	few	CASRNRQGAGEQYF	TGCGCCAGCAGGAATAGACAGGGGGCGGGTGAGCAGTACTTC
TRBV15	-	TRBJ1-5	-	CATSRGGVYQPQHF	TGTGCCACCAGCAGAGGGGGGGTGTATCAGCCCCAGCATTTT
TRBV5-8	-	TRBJ1-5	-	CASSSGVWQPQHF	TGTGCCAGCAGCTCAGGGGTTTGGCAGCCCCAGCATTTT
TRBV5-4	TRBD2	TRBJ2-1	-	CASSLIAGSSYNEQFF	TGTGCCAGCAGCTTGATAGCGGGGAGCTCCTACAATGAGCAGTTCTTC
TRBV7-9	-	TRBJ2-7	-	CASSQGLLSYEQYF	TGTGCCAGCAGCCAGGGACTCCTCTCCTACGAGCAGTACTTC
TRBV15	TRBD2	TRBJ2-7	-	CATSRDWPSGRFTLYEQYF	TGTGCCACCAGCAGAGATTGGCCTAGCGGGAGATTCACCCTCTACGAGCAGTACTTC
TRBV5-1	-	TRBJ1-4	-	CASSFIRGAEEKLFF	TGCGCCAGCAGCTTCATTCGGGGGGCTGAAGAAAAACTGTTTTTT
TRBV5-6	-	TRBJ1-5	-	CASSLKQANQPQHF	TGTGCCAGCAGCTTGAAACAGGCTAATCAGCCCCAGCATTTT
TRBV13	-	TRBJ2-5	-	CASSFVPRSETQYF	TGTGCCAGCAGCTTTGTTCCGCGGTCAGAGACCCAGTACTTC
TRBV5-6	-	TRBJ2-7	-	CASSFRVNYEQYF	TGTGCCAGCAGCTTCCGGGTGAACTACGAGCAGTACTTC